This T cell receptor (beta chain) was sequenced in a study of blood T cell repertoires in COVID-19. Study as a whole: Researchers got acute and convalescent COVID-19 samples from the United States, Italy and Spain. Nucleic acid was either cDNA or gDNA, and it came from T cells, B-cell-depleted T cells, or PBMCs.

This clone was recorded once. As handled by the study authors: Cell counts per sample came from amplifying reference gene primers. Clones were sequenced by immunoSEQ multiplex PCR, and TCRdb holds only the in-frame ones, with some missing. The V and J calls and clone size were taken over from that table, and D and trimming were inferred from the DNA. The table has around 76,000 clones, 90% to 95% seen once. This TCR came from a human donor in a cohort sampled during active COVID-19. The specimen was peripheral blood.

This chain's CDR3 is CASSLRTTGRGYTF. The CDR3 nucleotides read TGTGCCAGCAGCTTAAGGACGACAGGGAGGGGCTACACCTTC. The rearrangement uses TRBV7-2 and TRBJ1-2, with 7 bases fitting TRBD1. The CDR3 sequence is 14 residues long. Trimming took 2 bases from V and 8 from J; bases not matched to a gene: 8. The germline CDR1 and CDR2 sequences are SGHTA and FQGNSA. Based on the CDR3 plus reference TRBV7-2 and TRBJ1-2, the full variable domain is GAGVSQSPSNKVTEKGKDVELRCDPISGHTALYWYRQSLGQGLEFLIYFQGNSAPDKSGLPSDRFSAERTGGSVSTLTIQRTQQEDSAVYLCASSLRTTGRGYTFGSGTRLTVV.